In this sample, the clone carrying this T cell receptor beta chain turned up a few times. Its antigen remains unidentified. The V segment lost 0 bases and the J segment 7 bases; nucleotides outside the gene matches: 3. From germline, CDR1 is SGHTA and CDR2 FQGNSA. There are 15 residues in the CDR3. Primers included in the PCR were 60 Vbeta and 13 Jbeta primers. Libraries were prepared by immunoSEQ multiplex PCR; TCRdb keeps only in-frame clonotypes and omits some of them. The data hold 100,000 to 150,000 clones, with around 81% observed a single time. The data stem from a study of cytomegalovirus exposure and HLA in healthy donors. Overall study: Caucasian-associated ancestry cluster membership applied to around 76% of nearly 400 genotyped donors. The study's findings and limits: In an earlier analysis, most TCR beta V segments were productive about 87% or about 30% of the time. High specificity and sensitivity for cytomegalovirus status were reported for the classifier.

Source material: PBMCs. This clonotype was obtained from a woman between 45 and 65 years old in good health and CMV-seronegative. This chain connects TRBV7-2 to TRBJ1-2; 12 bases are shared with TRBD1. DNA of the CDR3: TGTGCCAGCAGCTTAGCCGGGACAGGGGGCCGTGGCTACACCTTC. Protein sequence: CASSLAGTGGRGYTF.